These T cell receptor beta chains were read from a single sample in a study of circulating and synovial CD4+ cells in juvenile arthritis. TCRdb's copy holds only in-frame clones and misses some; the assay was immunoSEQ multiplex PCR. The sample has about 35,000 clones, around 96% seen once. Material for sequencing was CD4+ T cells from blood. The receptors originated from a human donor with juvenile idiopathic arthritis. Both conserved end residues are part of each CDR3. Fields, in order: V gene, J gene, D gene, CDR3 protein. A D gene is named only where the DNA matches it firmly.

TRBV7-6	TRBJ1-6	-	CASRAFTDSPLHF
TRBV7-2	TRBJ1-1	-	CASSLEVWGQAFF
TRBV4-3	TRBJ2-2	-	CASSQDRGLAAGELFF
TRBV4-2	TRBJ2-1	TRBD2	CASSQDGGAGVGEQFF
TRBV28	TRBJ2-2	-	CASSSGTGELFF
TRBV10-2	TRBJ1-3	-	CASSESLQTGNTIYF
TRBV4-1	TRBJ2-3	-	CASSQVSNTDTQYF
TRBV5-6	TRBJ2-5	-	CASSLNLPWGWETQYF
TRBV19	TRBJ2-1	-	CASSITSLGVSLTFNEQFF
TRBV18	TRBJ2-7	TRBD2	CASSPSGRAHEQYF
TRBV5-1	-	-	CASSRPERAPYEQYF
TRBV19	TRBJ1-5	TRBD1	CASSILGGQVLSNQPQHF
TRBV18	TRBJ2-7	TRBD1	CASSPVGTGHEQYF
TRBV7-2	TRBJ2-7	TRBD2	CASSGTSGNRDEQYF
TRBV27	TRBJ2-1	-	CASSSSAGVEQFF
TRBV7-2	TRBJ2-5	-	CASSFPGEPKETQYF
TRBV5-1	TRBJ2-2	TRBD1	CASCTGGVGTGELFF
TRBV19	TRBJ2-2	TRBD1	CASSIWTGSGELFF
TRBV27	TRBJ2-7	TRBD2	CASSLGGGTSEYF
TRBV28	TRBJ1-5	TRBD1	CASSRRQGYSNQPQHF
TRBV15	TRBJ2-1	-	CATSRLAVDNEQFF
TRBV11-3	TRBJ1-2	TRBD1	CASSLTGSVGYTF
TRBV19	TRBJ2-2	-	CASSQRGRDGELFF
TRBV7-9	TRBJ1-6	-	CATTGSNSPLHF
TRBV7-3	TRBJ2-5	-	CASSRTGGGLQETQYF
TRBV11-2	TRBJ1-2	-	CASSLDRNYGYTF
TRBV18	TRBJ1-1	-	CASYDMANTEAFF
TRBV6-5	TRBJ2-3	-	CASSPAGSGTDTQYF
TRBV4-3	TRBJ2-7	-	CASSQDLQRASEQYF
TRBV4-1	TRBJ2-3	-	CASSQVSANEGDTQYF
TRBV7-2	TRBJ2-4	TRBD1	CASSLEGTEKNIQYF
TRBV4-1	TRBJ1-5	-	CASSQVRQGYQPQHF
TRBV5-4	TRBJ2-7	TRBD2	CASSATSGRGSEQYF
TRBV5-1	TRBJ2-5	-	CASSLLGGREETQYF
TRBV2	TRBJ1-4	TRBD1	CASSEDRGRPEKLFF
TRBV15	TRBJ2-3	TRBD2	CATSRVSGITDTQYF
TRBV5-1	TRBJ2-7	TRBD2	CASSFASGYEQYF
TRBV19	TRBJ1-5	-	CASSPDWNQPQHF
TRBV11-2	TRBJ2-1	TRBD1	CASSADRENEQFF
TRBV18	TRBJ1-5	-	CASSPTQGIGQPQHF
TRBV7-9	TRBJ1-3	TRBD1	CASSGQGMPGNTIYF
TRBV4-3	TRBJ2-1	TRBD2	CASSQDLDSGRTGALEQFF
TRBV7-9	TRBJ1-5	TRBD1	CASSLGGQGMYQPQHF
TRBV18	TRBJ1-1	-	CASSPGQGGTEAFF
TRBV7-9	TRBJ1-4	-	CASSLGQGGLALF
TRBV7-8	TRBJ2-1	TRBD2	CASSLAPSGRHNEQFF
TRBV20-1	TRBJ1-2	TRBD1	CSATTGGGYTF
TRBV19	TRBJ2-1	TRBD2	CASSPSSGGFYNEQFF
TRBV9	TRBJ2-5	TRBD2	CASSDDSGSWETQYF
TRBV28	TRBJ2-7	TRBD2	CASRAGASYEQYF